Sequencing of this T cell receptor (beta chain) was carried out in a study of T cell responses to AZD1222 COVID-19 vaccine. Germline V CDR1 and CDR2: SGHTA, FQGNSA. The CDR3 extends over 16 amino acids. Between the trimmed V and J ends, which lost 5 bases and 4 bases, there was a span of 18 bases. Details on this clone: The antigen is undetermined.

General study findings and limits: The donor cohort was predominantly white British with a female majority, and clonal diversity may have been underestimated. Close to half of all spike-specific TCRs reportedly target regions of the variants that are unmutated. Baseline seropositives among AZD1222 recipients totaled only six. The span of vaccine-associated CD4 TCRs extended across spike, with dominance at 160-218 and 743-854.

Sequenced by immunoSEQ multiplex PCR; TCRdb stores in-frame clones only, minus some. The sample shows 150,000 to 200,000 clones, roughly nine tenths of them seen only once. The origin of this receptor is an adult who received the AZD1222 COVID-19 vaccine. The sequencing used peripheral blood, collected 28 days after the second AZD1222 dose. J is TRBJ2-1 and V is TRBV7-2, with unresolved D. The CDR3 DNA sequence: TGTGCCAGCAGCGCGGACGGAGCTGGAGTTTACAATGAGCAGTTCTTC. It encodes CASSADGAGVYNEQFF. The full variable domain, with the rest looked up from reference TRBV7-2 and TRBJ2-1, is GAGVSQSPSNKVTEKGKDVELRCDPISGHTALYWYRQSLGQGLEFLIYFQGNSAPDKSGLPSDRFSAERTGGSVSTLTIQRTQQEDSAVYLCASSADGAGVYNEQFFGPGTRLTVL.